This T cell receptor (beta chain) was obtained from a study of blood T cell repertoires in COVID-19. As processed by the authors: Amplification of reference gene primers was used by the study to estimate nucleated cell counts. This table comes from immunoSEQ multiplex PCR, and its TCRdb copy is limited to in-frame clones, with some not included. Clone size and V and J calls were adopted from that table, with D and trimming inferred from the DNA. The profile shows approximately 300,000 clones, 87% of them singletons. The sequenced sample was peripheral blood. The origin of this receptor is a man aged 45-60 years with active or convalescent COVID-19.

CDR3 amino acids: CASSYLQGRATEAFF. CDR3 DNA sequence: TGTGCCAGCAGTTACTTACAGGGTAGAGCCACTGAAGCTTTCTTT. This chain connects TRBV6-5 to TRBJ1-1, with D possibly TRBD1 on 6 matching bases. From germline, CDR1 is MNHEY and CDR2 SVGAGI. The CDR3 runs to 15 residues. Trimming pared 1 base from V and 4 bases from J, leaving 13 bases between.